The source of this T cell receptor (beta chain) is a study of T cell repertoires in ileal Crohn's disease. Assay used: immunoSEQ multiplex PCR; TCRdb lists only in-frame clones, some missing. The data show roughly 14,000 clones, 78% seen once. The CDR3 consists of 15 residues. Trimming shortened V by 0 bases and J by 3 bases, and 12 bases separated the two germline ends. Germline values: CDR1 LNHNV, CDR2 YYDKDF (reference sequence). General study findings and limits: Clonality above 26.8% at surgery always came with endoscopic recurrence.

For this clone: No antigen is known for it.

The chain couples TRBV15 to TRBJ2-7; possible D gene TRBD2, 5 bases. This clonotype was obtained from an adult with Crohn's disease. Sequencing used ileal tissue. The CDR3 DNA follows: TGTGCCACCAGCAGAGATAGTCAGACTAACTACGAGCAGTACTTC. This translates into CATSRDSQTNYEQYF.